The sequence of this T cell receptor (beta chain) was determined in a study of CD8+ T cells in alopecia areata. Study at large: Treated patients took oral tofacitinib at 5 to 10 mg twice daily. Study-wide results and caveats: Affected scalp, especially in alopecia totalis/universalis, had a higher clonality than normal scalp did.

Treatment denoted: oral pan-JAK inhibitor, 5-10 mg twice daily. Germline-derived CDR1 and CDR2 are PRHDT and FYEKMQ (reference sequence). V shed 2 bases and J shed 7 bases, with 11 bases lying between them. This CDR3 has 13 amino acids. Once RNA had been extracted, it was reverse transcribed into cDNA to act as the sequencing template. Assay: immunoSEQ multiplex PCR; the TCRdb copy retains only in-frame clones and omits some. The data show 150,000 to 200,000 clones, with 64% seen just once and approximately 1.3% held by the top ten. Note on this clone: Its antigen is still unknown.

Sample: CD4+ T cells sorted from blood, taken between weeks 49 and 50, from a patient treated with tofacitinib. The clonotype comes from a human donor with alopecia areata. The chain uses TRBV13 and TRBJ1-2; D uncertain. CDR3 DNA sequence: TGTGCCAGCAGCTTAAAGGGAGAGGGTGGCTACACCTTC. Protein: CASSLKGEGGYTF.